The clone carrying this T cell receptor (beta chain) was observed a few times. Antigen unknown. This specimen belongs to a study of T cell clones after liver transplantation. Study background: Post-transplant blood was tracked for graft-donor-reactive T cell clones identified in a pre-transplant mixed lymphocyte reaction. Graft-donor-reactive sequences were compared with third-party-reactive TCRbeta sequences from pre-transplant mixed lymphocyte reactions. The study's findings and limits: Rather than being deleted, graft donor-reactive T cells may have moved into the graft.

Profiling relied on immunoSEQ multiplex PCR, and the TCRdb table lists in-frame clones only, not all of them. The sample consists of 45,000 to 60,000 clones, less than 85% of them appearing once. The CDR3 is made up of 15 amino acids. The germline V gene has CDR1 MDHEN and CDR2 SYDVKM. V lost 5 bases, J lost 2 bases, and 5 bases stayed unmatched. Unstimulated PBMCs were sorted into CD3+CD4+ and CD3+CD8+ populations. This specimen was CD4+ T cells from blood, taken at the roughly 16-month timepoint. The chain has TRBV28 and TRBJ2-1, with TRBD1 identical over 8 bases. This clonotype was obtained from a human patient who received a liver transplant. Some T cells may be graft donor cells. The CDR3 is CASSPRDRTYNEQFF. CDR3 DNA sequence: TGTGCCAGCAGTCCCCGGGACAGGACCTACAATGAGCAGTTCTTC.